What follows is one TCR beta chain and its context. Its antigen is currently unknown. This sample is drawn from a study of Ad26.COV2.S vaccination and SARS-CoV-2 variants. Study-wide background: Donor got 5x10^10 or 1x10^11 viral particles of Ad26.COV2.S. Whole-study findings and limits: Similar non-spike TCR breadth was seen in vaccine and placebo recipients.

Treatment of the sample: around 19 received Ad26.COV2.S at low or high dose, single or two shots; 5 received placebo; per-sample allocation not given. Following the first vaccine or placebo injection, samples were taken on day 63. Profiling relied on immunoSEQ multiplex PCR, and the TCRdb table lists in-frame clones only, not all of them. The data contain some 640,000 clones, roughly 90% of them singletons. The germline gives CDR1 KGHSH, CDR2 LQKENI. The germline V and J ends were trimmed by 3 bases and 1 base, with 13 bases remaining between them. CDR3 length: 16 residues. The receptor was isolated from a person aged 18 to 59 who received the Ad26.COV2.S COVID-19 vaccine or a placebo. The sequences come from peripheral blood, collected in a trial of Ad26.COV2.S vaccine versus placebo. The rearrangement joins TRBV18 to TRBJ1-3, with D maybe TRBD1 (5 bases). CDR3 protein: CASSPGTDVSGNTIYF. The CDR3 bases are TGTGCCAGCTCACCTGGGACTGACGTATCTGGAAACACCATATATTTT. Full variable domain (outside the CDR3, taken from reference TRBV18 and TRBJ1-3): NAGVMQNPRHLVRRRGQEARLRCSPMKGHSHVYWYRQLPEEGLKFMVYLQKENIIDESGMPKERFSAEFPKEGPSILRIQQVVRGDSAAYFCASSPGTDVSGNTIYFGEGSWLTVV.